Listed here are 12 T cell receptor beta chains from one sample, sequenced in a study of cytomegalovirus exposure and HLA in healthy donors. Both 60 Vbeta primers and 13 Jbeta primers went into the PCR. The assay was immunoSEQ multiplex PCR, and TCRdb's table has in-frame clones only and misses some. The table includes approximately 120,000 clones, about 81% detected once. Input material: PBMCs. These receptors were collected from a woman between 25 and 40 years old in good health and CMV-seronegative.

This clone has more than one count but fewer than ten. The chain is built from TRBV6-5 and TRBJ2-5; D ambiguous. V dropped 1 base and J dropped 1 base, with 7 bases sitting between them. This CDR3 contains 14 residues. Germline V gene data show CDR1 as MNHEY and CDR2 as SVGAGI. The CDR3, as DNA: TGTGCCAGCAGTTACTTGGCCGCCCAAGAGACCCAGTACTTC. Amino acid sequence: CASSYLAAQETQYF.

This chain joins TRBV6-1 and TRBJ1-3; D call uncertain. Trimming shortened V by 2 bases and J by 7 bases, and 9 bases separated the two germline ends. This CDR3 contains 13 residues. Germline V gene lookup returns CDR1 MNHNS and CDR2 SASEGT. The CDR3 region has the DNA TGTGCCAGCAGTGAAACGTTCGGTAACACCATATATTTT. It translates to CASSETFGNTIYF.

This chain joins TRBV29-1 and TRBJ2-3; 12 bases map to TRBD2. The CDR3 has 14 residues. Per the germline V gene, CDR1 is SQVTM and CDR2 is ANQGSEA. V dropped 6 bases and J dropped 6; count of bases not matched to a gene: 7. CDR3 in amino acids: CSVSRLAGVDTQYF. The CDR3 nucleotides are TGCAGCGTGTCTCGACTAGCGGGAGTGGATACGCAGTATTTT.

The V and J genes are TRBV6-1 and TRBJ2-4; maybe TRBD2 (10 bases). Looked up from germline, CDR1 is MNHNS and CDR2 is SASEGT. CDR3 length: 15 amino acids. V lost 6 bases to trimming and J lost 7 bases, with 19 bases between them. The CDR3 loop reads CASRAGGTGLNIQYF. The CDR3 coding sequence is TGTGCCAGCAGAGCGGGGGGGACAGGGTTGAACATTCAGTACTTC.

The rearrangement uses TRBV29-1 and TRBJ2-7; the match to TRBD2 covers 12 bases. The V gene end was trimmed by 0 bases and the J gene end by 3 bases; junction bases not matched to a gene: 3. The CDR3 is 15 residues long. Germline V lookup: CDR1 SQVTM, CDR2 ANQGSEA. The CDR3 protein is CSVEDGGLAGYEQYF. The CDR3 nucleotides are TGCAGCGTTGAAGATGGGGGACTAGCGGGCTACGAGCAGTACTTC.

The V gene is TRBV7-9, the J gene TRBJ2-3; the match to TRBD2 covers 8 bases. The V segment lost 5 bases and the J segment 8 bases; nucleotides outside the gene matches: 18. CDR1 is SEHNR, CDR2 FQNEAQ, per germline (reference sequence). This CDR3 comprises 17 residues. The CDR3 spells CASSLPPSGGSSGTQYF. As DNA, the CDR3 is TGTGCCAGCAGCCTACCCCCCAGCGGGGGCTCCTCGGGTACGCAGTATTTT.

This clone appeared once. The J gene is TRBJ1-2, the V gene TRBV6-1; D is uncertain. Germline V gene data show CDR1 as MNHNS and CDR2 as SASEGT. Trimming took off 6 bases at V and 0 bases at J, with 11 bases between the two ends. The CDR3 extends over 14 amino acids. CDR3 bases: TGTGCCAGCAGGCTTTACGGTACTAACTATGGCTACACCTTC. Translated, it gives CASRLYGTNYGYTF.

The chain uses TRBV5-1 and TRBJ1-5; tentative D call: TRBD1 (6 bases). Germline assignment: CDR1 SGHRS and CDR2 YFSETQ. This CDR3 is built from 15 residues. Trimming stripped 0 bases from V and 6 bases from J, with 13 bases between. The DNA for the CDR3 is TGCGCCAGCAGCTTGGCCCCAGGGGCGGTTCAGCCCCAGCATTTT. Encoded protein: CASSLAPGAVQPQHF.

V is TRBV5-1 and J is TRBJ2-1; TRBD2 aligns across 10 bases. CDR3 length equals 15 residues. The ends lost 4 bases at V and 4 bases at J; junction bases unmatched: 5. Germline V lookup: CDR1 SGHRS, CDR2 YFSETQ. CDR3 bases: TGCGCCAGCAGCAACGGACTAGCGGATTACAATGAGCAGTTCTTC. Its protein is CASSNGLADYNEQFF.

The gene calls are TRBV6-5 and TRBJ2-7; 8 nucleotides match TRBD1. The trim removed 6 bases at V and 5 bases at J, leaving 9 bases unmatched. CDR3 length: 14 amino acids. Germline V lookup: CDR1 MNHEY, CDR2 SVGAGI. The CDR3 sequence is CASRDTGGNNEQYF. The CDR3 nucleotides are TGTGCCAGCAGGGATACAGGGGGAAACAACGAGCAGTACTTC.

V usage is TRBV19 and J usage is TRBJ1-3; D is unclear. The length of the CDR3 is 17 residues. V was clipped by 5 bases and J by 0 bases, with 17 bases between them. CDR1 and CDR2 (germline): LNHDA, SQIVND (reference sequence). This CDR3 reads CASSRQTTLNSGNTIYF. The CDR3 DNA reads as TGTGCCAGTAGTCGCCAGACTACATTAAACTCTGGAAACACCATATATTTT.

This clone has more than one count but fewer than ten. The V and J genes are TRBV5-1 and TRBJ2-1; possible D gene TRBD1, 6 bases. The CDR3 contains 13 residues. Germline lookup yields CDR1 SGHRS and CDR2 YFSETQ. V lost 1 base and J lost 6, with 8 bases in between. CDR3 DNA sequence: TGCGCCAGCAGCTTGCAGGGGATCAATGAGCAGTTCTTC. It codes for CASSLQGINEQFF.